This TCR beta chain was documented in a study of PD-1 blockade in classical Hodgkin lymphoma. All patients experienced relapse after autologous stem cell transplantation, and brentuximab vedotin exposure was variable. Trimming stripped 4 bases from V and 6 bases from J, with 13 bases between. This CDR3 has 14 residues. Germline V gives CDR1 SGHRS, CDR2 YFSETQ. Assay: immunoSEQ multiplex PCR; the TCRdb copy retains only in-frame clones and omits some. The table has about 63,000 clones, around 90% seen once; the top ten hold less than 6.5%. This chain connects TRBV5-1 to TRBJ2-2, with a possible D match to TRBD1 (6 bases). Source: peripheral blood mononuclear cells (PBMCs), taken before the second cycle of nivolumab. The TCR comes from a human donor with classical Hodgkin lymphoma. The CDR3 DNA sequence: TGCGCCAGCAGCCTTAGAGGGGGTGCCGGGGAGCTGTTTTTT. Residues: CASSLRGGAGELFF.